Following are 18 T cell receptor beta chains from one sample sequenced in a study of shared clonotypes between healthy human individuals. Libraries were prepared by immunoSEQ multiplex PCR; TCRdb keeps only in-frame clonotypes and omits some of them. In the table there are nearly 2 million clones, roughly 94% of which are singletons. Naive CD8 cells comprised CD45RO-negative, CCR7-positively selected cells, excluding terminally differentiated effector memory CD45RA+ cells. The sequencing sample was made of naive CD8+ T cells sorted from blood. Receptors were obtained from a man younger than 30 in good health.

V gene TRBV4-3 combines with J gene TRBJ1-3; D is ambiguous. CDR1 is LGHNA, CDR2 YSLEER, per germline. This CDR3 is 17 amino acids long. Trimming removed 2 bases at V and 0 bases at J, with 14 bases between. In DNA form, the CDR3 reads TGCGCCAGCAGCCAATGGGCTCAGTCGGCCTCTGGAAACACCATATATTTT. Translated: CASSQWAQSASGNTIYF.

Note on this clone: Other nucleotide sequences in the sample specify the same CDR3. The rearrangement joins TRBV4-1 to TRBJ2-7; a weak D match, TRBD2 (5 bases). This CDR3 comprises 14 residues. The V gene lost 0 bases and the J gene lost 2 bases, with 8 bases spanning the gap. Germline CDR1 MGHRA, CDR2 YSYEKL. The CDR3 DNA reads as TGCGCCAGCAGCCAAGAGTACGGGACCTACGAGCAGTACTTC. It codes for CASSQEYGTYEQYF.

Regarding this clone: Other DNA variants within this sample encode the same CDR3. V is TRBV13 and J is TRBJ2-7; weak D call: TRBD2 (6 bases). The length of the CDR3 is 12 residues. The germline CDR1 and CDR2 sequences are PRHDT and FYEKMQ (reference sequence). Trimming stripped 3 bases from V and 6 bases from J, with 9 bases between. The CDR3 is CASSLGGGEQYF. The CDR3 DNA is TGTGCCAGCAGCTTGGGGGGTGGCGAGCAGTACTTC.

This chain connects TRBV5-4 to TRBJ2-1; weak D call: TRBD1 (5 bases). From germline, CDR1 is SGHNT and CDR2 YYREEE (reference sequence). This CDR3 spans 16 amino acids. V was clipped by 5 bases and J by 0 bases, with 15 bases between them. The CDR3 reads CASRLTDPSSYNEQFF. The CDR3 nucleotides are TGTGCCAGCAGGTTGACAGATCCGAGCTCCTACAATGAGCAGTTCTTC.

The chain uses TRBV6-5 and TRBJ2-3; perhaps TRBD2 as D (5 bases). Germline V gene sequence: CDR1 MNHEY, CDR2 SVGAGI. Trimming left V 6 bases short and J 7 bases short, with 17 bases between. The CDR3 covers 14 residues. The CDR3 region is CASRFSPEENTQYF. DNA for the CDR3: TGTGCCAGCAGGTTCTCCCCGGAGGAGAATACGCAGTATTTT.

V and J are TRBV6-4 and TRBJ1-5; no clear D gene. The CDR3 length is 13 residues. The germline gives CDR1 MRHNA, CDR2 SNTAGT. V was clipped by 4 bases and J by 3 bases, with 7 bases between them. CDR3: CASSGGPNQPQHF. The CDR3 nucleotides are TGTGCCAGCAGTGGTGGTCCCAATCAGCCCCAGCATTTT.

The gene calls are TRBV11-3 and TRBJ2-7; 9 positions match TRBD2. This CDR3 is 15 amino acids long. Losses at the gene ends were 2 bases for V and 5 bases for J; bases not matched to a gene: 7. Germline CDR1 reads SGHNT; CDR2 reads YENEEA. The CDR3 sequence is CASSLNSGRAHEQYF. DNA for the CDR3: TGTGCCAGCAGCTTAAATAGCGGGAGAGCGCACGAGCAGTACTTC.

V and J are TRBV11-2 and TRBJ2-7; possibly TRBD1 or TRBD2 for D (5 bases each). Germline CDR1 and CDR2: SGHAT and FQNNGV. This CDR3 comprises 15 residues. The V and J ends lost 5 bases and 4 bases respectively, with 18 bases between them. The CDR3 bases are TGTGCCAGCAGCCCGACCGGGACCTTGGCTTACGAGCAGTACTTC. It translates to CASSPTGTLAYEQYF.

This clone appeared a single time. The chain has TRBV4-3 and TRBJ2-2; 7 bases are a match to TRBD2. Trimming at V came to 1 base and at J to 3 bases, leaving 11 bases not matched to a gene. This CDR3 has 18 residues. CDR1 LGHNA and CDR2 YSLEER come from the germline V gene. The CDR3 DNA reads as TGCGCCAGCAGCCAAGGGCTGCTAGCGGAAGTAGACACCGGGGAGCTGTTTTTT. It is translated as CASSQGLLAEVDTGELFF.

V and J are TRBV4-3 and TRBJ2-7, with D perhaps TRBD1 (6 bases). CDR3 length: 16 residues. The V and J ends lost 1 base and 4 bases respectively, with 17 bases between them. The germline CDR1 and CDR2 sequences are LGHNA and YSLEER. The CDR3 loop is CASSQGQDASIYEQYF. In nucleotides, the CDR3 is TGCGCCAGCAGCCAAGGACAGGACGCGAGTATTTACGAGCAGTACTTC.

J is TRBJ2-3 and V is TRBV5-6, with TRBD1 matching over 9 bases. This CDR3 is built from 16 residues. The junction had 8 bases not matched to a gene; V was cut back by 3 bases and J by 3 bases. Germline assignment: CDR1 SGHDT and CDR2 YYEEEE. CDR3 sequence: CASSSAGTGITDTQYF. The CDR3 nucleotides read TGTGCCAGCAGCTCGGCCGGGACAGGGATAACAGATACGCAGTATTTT.

The chain employs TRBV9 and TRBJ1-1; D may be TRBD1 (5 bases). Trimming took 4 bases from V and 4 from J, leaving 14 bases between them. CDR3 length equals 14 residues. Germline-derived CDR1 and CDR2 are SGDLS and YYNGEE. The CDR3 loop reads CASSPAGTITEAFF. The DNA for the CDR3 is TGTGCCAGCAGCCCGGCCGGGACGATCACTGAAGCTTTCTTT.

The CDR3 DNA is TGTGCCAGCAGTTTAAGGCTAGCGGAGAATGAGCAGTTCTTC. This gives the protein CASSLRLAENEQFF. The rearrangement joins TRBV27 to TRBJ2-1; the match to TRBD2 covers 7 bases. The V and J ends lost 2 bases and 7 bases, in that order; junction bases with no gene match: 5. Germline V gene lookup returns CDR1 MNHEY and CDR2 SMNVEV (reference sequence). There are 14 residues in the CDR3.

This chain links TRBV7-6 with TRBJ2-5; 10 nucleotides align to TRBD2. CDR1 and CDR2 (germline): SGHVS, FNYEAQ. V shed 1 base and J 6 bases; nucleotides not matched to a gene: 8. CDR3 length: 16 residues. This chain's CDR3 is CASSLVVSGGWKTQYF. For the CDR3, the DNA is TGTGCCAGCAGCTTAGTGGTTAGCGGGGGGTGGAAGACCCAGTACTTC.

The chain employs TRBV7-9 and TRBJ2-1; the match to TRBD1 covers 10 bases. The ends lost 5 bases at V and 8 bases at J; junction bases unmatched: 15. The CDR3 covers 17 residues. Germline CDR1 SEHNR, CDR2 FQNEAQ (reference sequence). Here the CDR3 reads CASSAPISGTGEYEQFF. CDR3 DNA: TGTGCCAGCAGCGCCCCCATCTCCGGGACAGGGGAATATGAGCAGTTCTTC.

This clone showed up just a few times. V usage is TRBV5-6 and J usage is TRBJ1-2, with D perhaps TRBD1 (5 bases). The CDR3 is 15 residues long. V lost 3 bases to trimming and J lost 4 bases, with 16 bases between them. Germline CDR1 reads SGHDT; CDR2 reads YYEEEE. CDR3 sequence (DNA): TGTGCCAGCAGCTCTGGGCTCCTAGGGGCCTATGGCTACACCTTC. Protein sequence: CASSSGLLGAYGYTF.

This clone has more than one count but fewer than ten. The chain has TRBV28 and TRBJ1-1; no definite D call. V was cut by 5 bases and J by 6 bases, with 13 bases left in between. The CDR3 has 13 residues. CDR1 and CDR2 (germline): MDHEN, SYDVKM. The CDR3 here is CASSIPPPAEAFF. The CDR3 DNA sequence: TGTGCCAGCAGTATCCCTCCCCCGGCTGAAGCTTTCTTT. Combining the CDR3 with reference TRBV28 and TRBJ1-1 gives the whole variable domain DVKVTQSSRYLVKRTGEKVFLECVQDMDHENMFWYRQDPGLGLRLIYFSYDVKMKEKGDIPEGYSVSREKKERFSLILESASTNQTSMYLCASSIPPPAEAFFGQGTRLTVV.

The rearrangement uses TRBV25-1 and TRBJ1-1; TRBD1 aligns across 7 bases. The V segment lost 6 bases and the J segment 6 bases; nucleotides outside the gene matches: 4. CDR1 is MGHDK, CDR2 SYGVNS, per germline. The CDR3 length is 12 residues. CDR3 region: CASRQGISEAFF. The CDR3 DNA follows: TGTGCCAGCAGACAGGGGATCTCTGAAGCTTTCTTT.